The 16 T cell receptor beta chains below were found in one sample sequenced in a study of T-cell reconstitution after alpha-beta-depleted transplantation in children. The authors prepared the TCRbeta library with unique molecular identifiers. TCRdb re-called the PCR reads with MiXCR, one entry per CDR3 protein. The sample has roughly 170,000 distinct CDR3 sequences; around 7% are singletons. The sample here was PBMCs from the stem cell graft donor, taken from the stem cell graft. These TCRs come from a human donor who donated a stem cell graft to a child with Wiskott-Aldrich syndrome.

This clonotype was observed at least ten times. This chain links TRBV29-1 with TRBJ1-1; 7 positions match TRBD1. The J segment lost 1 base and the V segment lost 7 bases, leaving 6 bases of the junction unmatched. The CDR3 is 13 amino acids. CDR1 and CDR2 (germline): SQVTM, ANQGSEA. CDR3: CSADREGNTEAFF. The CDR3 DNA follows: TGCAGCGCAGACAGGGAGGGGAACACTGAAGCTTTCTTT.

The CDR3 DNA reads as TGTGCCAGCAGCTTTGGGACAGGGACCTTCTACGAGCAGTACTTC. This codes for CASSFGTGTFYEQYF. The chain recombines TRBV11-2 with TRBJ2-7, with 9 bases fitting TRBD1. The germline CDR1 and CDR2 sequences are SGHAT and FQNNGV. The CDR3 has 15 residues. Unmatched junction bases numbered 6, after V lost 3 bases and J lost 3 bases.

The rearrangement links TRBV2 to TRBJ2-3; 13 nucleotides line up with TRBD2. The CDR3 consists of 17 residues. The V segment lost 2 bases and the J segment 4 bases; nucleotides outside the gene matches: 6. Germline CDR1 and CDR2: SNHLY and FYNNEI. Here the CDR3 DNA reads TGTGCCAGCAGTGAATGGGGGACTAGCGGGGACGCAGATACGCAGTATTTT. It encodes CASSEWGTSGDADTQYF.

This chain uses TRBV4-1 with TRBJ1-4; TRBD1 aligns across 7 bases. CDR1 MGHRA and CDR2 YSYEKL come from the germline V gene. With 1 base clipped from V and 6 bases from J, the junction kept 5 bases outside the gene matches. The CDR3 has 15 amino acids. CDR3 loop: CASSQGGRGDEKLFF. In DNA, the CDR3 is TGCGCCAGCAGCCAAGGGGGCAGGGGGGATGAAAAACTGTTTTTT.

In this sample, this clonotype turned up many times. The V gene is TRBV20-1, the J gene TRBJ1-1; 9 positions match TRBD1. Per the germline V gene, CDR1 is DFQATT and CDR2 is SNEGSKA (reference sequence). With V trimmed by 3 bases and J by 6 bases, 8 bases remained unmatched. CDR3 length: 14 residues. The CDR3 loop is CSASAPGQGAEAFF. CDR3 coding DNA: TGCAGTGCTAGCGCTCCGGGACAGGGCGCTGAAGCTTTCTTT.

The chain links TRBV6-1 to TRBJ1-5; a possible D gene is TRBD1 (5 bases). The CDR3 contains 14 residues. V lost 8 bases to trimming and J lost 3 bases, with 14 bases between them. Germline V gene sequence: CDR1 MNHNS, CDR2 SASEGT. This CDR3 is CASREGDNNQPQHF. The CDR3 DNA reads as TGTGCCAGCCGAGAAGGGGATAACAATCAGCCCCAGCATTTT.

This clonotype was found many times. The chain employs TRBV2 and TRBJ2-5; 9 nucleotides line up with TRBD1. The CDR3 runs to 14 residues. V gave up 5 bases and J gave up 5 bases; unmatched junction bases: 6. Germline V gives CDR1 SNHLY, CDR2 FYNNEI. DNA of the CDR3: TGTGCCAGCAGTCCCCGGGACAGGGTGGAGACCCAGTACTTC. This encodes CASSPRDRVETQYF.

This clonotype came up many times. The chain joins TRBV29-1 to TRBJ2-2, with 7 bases identical to TRBD1. The CDR3 length is 11 residues. In germline, CDR1 is SQVTM, CDR2 ANQGSEA. CDR3 loop: CSAGGLLGLFF. CDR3 DNA: TGCAGTGCAGGGGGATTACTGGGGCTGTTTTTT.

This clonotype was recorded many times. The chain couples TRBV7-2 to TRBJ2-7, with D unclear. CDR1 and CDR2 (germline): SGHTA, FQGNSA. Deletions cut 5 bases from V and 3 bases from J, with 11 bases between. CDR3 length: 13 residues. CDR3 coding DNA: TGTGCCAGCAGCGCACGGATAAACTACGAGCAGTACTTC. This sequence encodes CASSARINYEQYF.

This clonotype was seen repeatedly, ten times or more. The rearrangement uses TRBV7-9 and TRBJ2-7, with D perhaps TRBD1 (6 bases). The CDR3 runs 15 residues. Germline V gene sequence: CDR1 SEHNR, CDR2 FQNEAQ (reference sequence). The V and J ends lost 5 bases and 4 bases respectively, with 18 bases between them. The CDR3 DNA follows: TGTGCCAGCAGCATACAGGGAAGGGAAGGTTACGAGCAGTACTTC. This codes for CASSIQGREGYEQYF. The whole variable domain, filled in from reference TRBV7-9 and TRBJ2-7, reads DTGVSQNPRHKITKRGQNVTFRCDPISEHNRLYWYRQTLGQGPEFLTYFQNEAQLEKSRLLSDRFSAERPKGSFSTLEIQRTEQGDSAMYLCASSIQGREGYEQYFGPGTRLTVT.

This clonotype was observed at least ten times. V gene TRBV27 combines with J gene TRBJ1-1; D remains ambiguous. Germline V gene sequence: CDR1 MNHEY, CDR2 SMNVEV (reference sequence). The CDR3 is 16 residues long. The V and J ends lost 2 bases and 4 bases respectively, with 17 bases between them. This CDR3 reads CASSLVSFGRPTEAFF. In DNA form, the CDR3 reads TGTGCCAGCAGTTTAGTATCATTCGGGAGACCCACTGAAGCTTTCTTT.

This clonotype has at least ten counts. This chain links TRBV11-3 with TRBJ1-5; no firm D call. Trimming removed 4 bases at V and 7 bases at J, with 11 bases between. This CDR3 comprises 13 residues. Germline V lookup: CDR1 SGHNT, CDR2 YENEEA. The CDR3 DNA reads as TGTGCCAGCAGCTCGTCGGTAGGGCAGCCCCAGCATTTT. The encoded protein is CASSSSVGQPQHF.

This clonotype was counted between two and nine times. At one boundary the junction diverges from the germline segment, which might be a read error. This chain connects TRBV5-1 to TRBJ1-2; TRBD1 aligns across 8 bases. The germline gives CDR1 SGHRS, CDR2 YFSETQ. CDR3 size: 14 residues. CDR3 loop: CAISLRTGTGGYTF. CDR3 sequence (DNA): TGCGCCATCAGCTTGCGGACAGGGACTGGTGGCTACACCTTC.

In its sample, this clonotype was seen many times. V usage is TRBV2 and J usage is TRBJ1-2, with 9 bases that match TRBD1. The V gene end was trimmed by 7 bases and the J gene end by 8 bases; junction bases not matched to a gene: 8. CDR1 and CDR2 (germline): SNHLY, FYNNEI. This CDR3 contains 13 residues. CDR3 nucleotides: TGTGCCAGCAAATCACAGGGGGCTACAGGCTACACCTTC. Translation: CASKSQGATGYTF.

Only a few counts were recorded for this clonotype. This chain joins TRBV5-1 and TRBJ1-4, with 8 bases lining up with TRBD1. CDR1 SGHRS and CDR2 YFSETQ come from the germline V gene. This CDR3 contains 14 residues. V dropped 3 bases and J dropped 7; count of bases not matched to a gene: 5. The CDR3 spells CASSSGQGGEKLFF. The CDR3 DNA sequence: TGCGCCAGCAGCTCAGGACAGGGCGGTGAAAAACTGTTTTTT.

This clonotype was observed many times. The rearrangement uses TRBV7-9 and TRBJ2-1; the match to TRBD2 covers 10 bases. The germline V gene encodes CDR1 SEHNR and CDR2 FQNEAQ (reference sequence). The CDR3 covers 17 residues. V shed 1 base and J 6 bases; nucleotides not matched to a gene: 9. CDR3 nucleotides: TGTGCCAGCAGCTTAGACCTACTAGCGGGAAAGCTCAATGAGCAGTTCTTC. It is translated as CASSLDLLAGKLNEQFF.